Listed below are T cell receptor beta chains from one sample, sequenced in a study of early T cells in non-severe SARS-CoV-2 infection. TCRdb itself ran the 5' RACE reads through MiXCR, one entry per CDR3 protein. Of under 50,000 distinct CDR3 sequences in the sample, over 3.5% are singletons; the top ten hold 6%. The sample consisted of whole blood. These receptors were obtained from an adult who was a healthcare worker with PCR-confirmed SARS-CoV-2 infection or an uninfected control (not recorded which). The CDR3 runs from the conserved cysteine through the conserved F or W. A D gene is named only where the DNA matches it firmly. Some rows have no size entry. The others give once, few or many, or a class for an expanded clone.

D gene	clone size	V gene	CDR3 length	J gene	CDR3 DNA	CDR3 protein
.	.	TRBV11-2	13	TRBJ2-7	TGTGCCAGCAACCCAACTTATGGTGAAGAGCAGTACTTC	CASNPTYGEEQYF
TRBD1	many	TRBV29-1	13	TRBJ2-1	TGCAGCGCCCGACAGGGGTCCTACAATGAGCAGTTCTTC	CSARQGSYNEQFF
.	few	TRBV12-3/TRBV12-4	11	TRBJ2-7	TGTGCCAGCAGTTTTCGATACGAGCAGTACTTC	CASSFRYEQYF
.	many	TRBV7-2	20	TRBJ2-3	TGTGCCAGCAGCCTGTCTTGGCTTGACCGCAGGACAAAACATTCAGATACGCAGTATTTT	CASSLSWLDRRTKHSDTQYF
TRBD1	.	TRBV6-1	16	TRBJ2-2	TGTGCCAGCACTCGAGGACAGGGCAGGAACACCGGGGAGCTGTTTTTT	CASTRGQGRNTGELFF
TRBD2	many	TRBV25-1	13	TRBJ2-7	TGTGCCAGCAGTGAACTAGCGGTGACAGAGCAGTACTTC	CASSELAVTEQYF
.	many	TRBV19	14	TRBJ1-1	TGTGCCAGTAGCACAGGCCAACGGGGGACTGAAGCTTTCTTT	CASSTGQRGTEAFF
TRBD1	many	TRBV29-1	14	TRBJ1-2	TGCAGCGTTGAACTGGACAGGGTTGACTATGGCTACACCTTC	CSVELDRVDYGYTF
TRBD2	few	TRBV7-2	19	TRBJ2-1	TGTGCCAGCAGCTCCTCTGGCCTAGCGGGAGTAACCGGGCGTAATGAGCAGTTCTTC	CASSSSGLAGVTGRNEQFF
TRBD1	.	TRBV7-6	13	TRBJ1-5	TGTGCCAGCAGCTTACAGGGGGATCAGCCCCAGCATTTT	CASSLQGDQPQHF
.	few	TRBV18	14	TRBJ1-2	TGTGCCAGCTCCCACAAGGAGGTCAGTCCTGGCTACACCTTC	CASSHKEVSPGYTF
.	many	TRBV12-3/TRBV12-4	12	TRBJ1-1	TGTGCCAGCGGATCGGCGGGGCTGCGAGCTTTCTTT	CASGSAGLRAFF
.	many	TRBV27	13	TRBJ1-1	TGTGCCAGCAGTCCCCCGTCGAACACTGAAGCTTTCTTT	CASSPPSNTEAFF
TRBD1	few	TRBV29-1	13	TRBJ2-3	TGCAGCGTTGAGCAGGGGGGCACAGATACGCAGTATTTT	CSVEQGGTDTQYF
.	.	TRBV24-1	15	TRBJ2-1	TGTGCCACCAGTGATCCCAGCCCCACAGCCGGTGAGCAGTTCTTC	CATSDPSPTAGEQFF
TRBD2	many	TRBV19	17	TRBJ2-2	TGTGCCAGTAGTACGGGGACTAGCGGGGGCCGAACCGGGGAGCTGTTTTTT	CASSTGTSGGRTGELFF
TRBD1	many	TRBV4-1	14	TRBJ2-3	TGCGCCAGCAGCCAGACAGGGAGCGCAGATACGCAGTATTTT	CASSQTGSADTQYF
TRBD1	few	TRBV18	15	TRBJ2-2	TGTGCCAGCTCACCCGAGGACAGGGGCACCGGGGAGCTGTTTTTT	CASSPEDRGTGELFF
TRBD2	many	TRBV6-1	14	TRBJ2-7	TGTGCCAGCAGCCGTACTAGCGGGGACTACGAGCAGTACTTC	CASSRTSGDYEQYF
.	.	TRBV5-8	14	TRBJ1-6	TGTGCCAGCAGCTTGTACCAGGCGAATTCACCCCTCCACTTT	CASSLYQANSPLHF
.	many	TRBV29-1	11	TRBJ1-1	TGCAGCGCCCGGTCTAACACTGAAGCTTTCTTT	CSARSNTEAFF
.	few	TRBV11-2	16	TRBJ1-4	TGTGCCAGCAGCTTAGGGGAAGTTGCAACTAATGAAAAACTGTTTTTT	CASSLGEVATNEKLFF
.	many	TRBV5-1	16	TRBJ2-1	TGCGCCAGCAGCTTGGCAGGGCCTCAGCTATACAATGAGCAGTTCTTC	CASSLAGPQLYNEQFF
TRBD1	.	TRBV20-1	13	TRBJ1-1	TGCAGTGCTAGGGAACAGGGGGCAACTGAAGCTTTCTTT	CSAREQGATEAFF
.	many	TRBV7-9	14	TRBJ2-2	TGTGCCAGCAGCTTAGCGTCCAGCACCGGGGAGCTGTTTTTT	CASSLASSTGELFF
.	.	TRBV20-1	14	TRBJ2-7	TGCAGTGCTCGGCCCCCCGCAATACGGTACGAGCAGTACTTC	CSARPPAIRYEQYF
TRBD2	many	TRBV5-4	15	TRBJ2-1	TGTGCCAGCAGCTTCGGACTAGCGGAAGGGAATGAGCAGTTCTTC	CASSFGLAEGNEQFF
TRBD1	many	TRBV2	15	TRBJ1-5	TGTGCCAGCAGGGATGGACAGGGGGCCGCTCAGCCCCAGCATTTT	CASRDGQGAAQPQHF
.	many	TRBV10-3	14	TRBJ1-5	TGTGCCGCTGGGTTGGGGGTGGAAAATCAGCCCCAGCATTTT	CAAGLGVENQPQHF
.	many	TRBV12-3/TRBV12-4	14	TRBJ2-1	TGTGCCAGCAGTCACGGGACTCTATACAATGAGCAGTTCTTC	CASSHGTLYNEQFF
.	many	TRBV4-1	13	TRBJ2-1	TGCGCCAGCAGCCAAGGTTTCGGGGATGAGCAGTTCTTC	CASSQGFGDEQFF
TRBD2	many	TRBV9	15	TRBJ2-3	TGTGCCAGCAGCGTAGTTAGCGGGAGCACAGATACGCAGTATTTT	CASSVVSGSTDTQYF
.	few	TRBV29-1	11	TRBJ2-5	TGCAGCGTTGAAGGGCTGGAGACCCAGTACTTC	CSVEGLETQYF
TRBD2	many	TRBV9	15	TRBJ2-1	TGTGCCAGCAGCTCCCAGGTCGGGGGGGGCTATGAGCAGTTCTTC	CASSSQVGGGYEQFF
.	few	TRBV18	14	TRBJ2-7	TGTGCCAGCTCACGAGGGCAGCCATCCTACGAGCAGTACTTC	CASSRGQPSYEQYF
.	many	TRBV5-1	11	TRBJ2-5	TGCGCCAGCAGCTTAACAACTCGCCAGTACTTC	CASSLTTRQYF
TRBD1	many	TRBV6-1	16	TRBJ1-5	TGTGCCAGCACCTGGGACAGTTCGAAACTAGATTCGCCCCAGCATTTT	CASTWDSSKLDSPQHF
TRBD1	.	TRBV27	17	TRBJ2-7	TGTGCCAGTGCTACGGGACAGGGGGTTATAAGCTCCTACGAGCAGTACTTC	CASATGQGVISSYEQYF
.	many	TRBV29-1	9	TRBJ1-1	TGCAGCGTTGGGGGGCAAGCTTTCTTT	CSVGGQAFF
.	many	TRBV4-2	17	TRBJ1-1	TGTGCCAGCAGCCTCCGGGTAGGGGGAGGTGAGGGCACTGAAGCTTTCTTT	CASSLRVGGGEGTEAFF
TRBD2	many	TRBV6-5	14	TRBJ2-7	TGTGCCAGCAGTTCGCCTAGCGGGCCCTACGAGCAGTACTTC	CASSSPSGPYEQYF
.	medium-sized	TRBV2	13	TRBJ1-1	TGTGCCAGCAGTCCCTCAGGACAGACTGAAGCTTTCTTT	CASSPSGQTEAFF
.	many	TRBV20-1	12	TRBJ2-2	TGCAGTGCAGGGGGGGGCACCGGGGAGCTGTTTTTT	CSAGGGTGELFF
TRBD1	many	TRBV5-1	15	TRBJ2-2	TGCGCCAGCAGCATAGACAGGGGGAACACCGGGGAGCTGTTTTTT	CASSIDRGNTGELFF
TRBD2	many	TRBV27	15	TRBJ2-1	TGTGCCAGCAGTCGACGGGGGGGCTTAGTGAATGAGCAGTTCTTC	CASSRRGGLVNEQFF
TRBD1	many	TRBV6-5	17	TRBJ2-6	TGTGCCAGCAGTTACAGAGGACAGGGATCAGGGGCCAACGTCCTGACTTTC	CASSYRGQGSGANVLTF
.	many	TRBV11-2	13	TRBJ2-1	TGTGCCAGCAGCCCCCTAACTTACAATGAGCAGTTCTTC	CASSPLTYNEQFF
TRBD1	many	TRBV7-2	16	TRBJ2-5	TGTGCCAGCAGCCCAGGGGACAGCAGAAAAGGGGAGACCCAGTACTTC	CASSPGDSRKGETQYF
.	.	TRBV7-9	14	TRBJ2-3	TGTGCCAGCAGCTTAGCAGGGGTAGAAGATACGCAGTATTTT	CASSLAGVEDTQYF
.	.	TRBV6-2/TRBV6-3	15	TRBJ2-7	TGTGCCAGCAGTTACTCCCAGGGTGGACCCTACGAGCAGTACTTC	CASSYSQGGPYEQYF
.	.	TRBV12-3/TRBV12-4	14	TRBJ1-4	TGTGCCAGCAGTCCTGACCCAACTAATGAAAAACTGTTTTTT	CASSPDPTNEKLFF
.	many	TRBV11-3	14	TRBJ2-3	TGTGCCAGCAGCTTAGGGCCTGCTGCAGATACGCAGTATTTT	CASSLGPAADTQYF
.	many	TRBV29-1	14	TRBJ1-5	TGCAGCGTTGCGTCAGAATGGGGCAATCAGCCCCAGCATTTT	CSVASEWGNQPQHF
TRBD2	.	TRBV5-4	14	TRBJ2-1	TGTGCCAGCAGCTTCGGGGGGGTGATCAATGAGCAGTTCTTC	CASSFGGVINEQFF
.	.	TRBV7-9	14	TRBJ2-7	TGTGCCAGCAGCTTAGTCCCAGGGGATGACGAGCAGTACTTC	CASSLVPGDDEQYF